One and the same sample provided the 19 T cell receptor beta chains below, sequenced in a study of CXCR3-negative and CXCR3-positive naive CD8 T cells (dated by TCRdb to the late 2010s). Overall study outcomes, separate from this receptor: Compared with CXCR3-negative naive cells, CXCR3-positive naive cells had TRB CDR3s with higher hydrophobicity (lower Kidera factor 4), lower energy, and higher strength and volume indices.

This sample was sequenced with a NextSeq 550. The Human TCR Profiling Kit (MiLaboratory) was used to make UMI-labeled 5' RACE TRB cDNA libraries. TCRdb reprocessed the reads and lists each CDR3 protein sequence as a single entry, with no DNA. Per the sample table, the count is approximately 120,000 distinct CDR3 sequences. The leading ten clones occupy around 0.36% of the sample. Their antigens remain unidentified. What was sequenced was naive CXCR3+ CD8+ T cells from blood. The cell subset or site tag for this specimen amounts to: CD45RO-CCR7+CD27+CD95- naive CD8+ T cells expressing CXCR3 (TNR3+). These TCRs come from a human donor in good health. Some clones in this sample may be carry-over from other donors' samples.

This chain links TRBV29-1 with TRBJ2-7; absent DNA, TCRdb's TRBD1 call cannot be checked. The CDR3 contains 14 residues. Germline lookup yields CDR1 SQVTM and CDR2 ANQGSEA. The CDR3 sequence is CSVENALGAGGRYF.

V usage is TRBV28 and J usage is TRBJ1-4. The germline V gene has CDR1 MDHEN and CDR2 SYDVKM. This CDR3 has 15 amino acids. CDR3 sequence reads: CASNNYIRANEKLFF.

This rearrangement joins TRBV5-4 to TRBJ2-3; absent DNA, TCRdb's TRBD2 call cannot be checked. CDR1 and CDR2 from the germline V gene are SGHNT and YYREEE (reference sequence). The CDR3 totals 17 residues. The chain's CDR3 is CASSPASGSRVTDTQYF. Variable domain in full (rest from reference TRBV5-4 and TRBJ2-3): ETGVTQSPTHLIKTRGQQVTLRCSSQSGHNTVSWYQQALGQGPQFIFQYYREEENGRGNFPPRFSGLQFPNYSSELNVNALELDDSALYLCASSPASGSRVTDTQYFGPGTRLTVL.

The V call is TRBV5-1, the J call TRBJ2-1; absent DNA, TCRdb's TRBD1 call cannot be checked. CDR1 SGHRS and CDR2 YFSETQ come from the germline V gene. The CDR3 is made up of 18 amino acids. CDR3 amino acids: CASSFLGYPGQGKNEQFF.

The CDR3 region is CASSYGGGVTEAFF. The chain joins TRBV6-2 or TRBV6-3 to TRBJ1-1; with no DNA, the TCRdb D assignment of TRBD1 cannot be verified. The CDR3 sequence is 14 residues long. CDR1 MNHEY and CDR2 SVGEGT come from the germline V gene.

This chain links TRBV21-1 with TRBJ2-1; TCRdb indicates TRBD1, and absent DNA this call remains unverified. TRBV21-1 constitutes a pseudogene. This CDR3 region has 11 residues. CDR3 in amino acids: CASSSDTKQFF.

This chain connects TRBV4-1 to TRBJ2-1; the TCRdb call, TRBD2, lacks DNA for checking. This CDR3 spans 16 amino acids. Germline CDR1 MGHRA, CDR2 YSYEKL. CDR3 in amino acids: CASSQLGRVPYNEQFF.

The V call is TRBV27, the J call TRBJ2-1; TCRdb's D gene call, TRBD2, goes unchecked for lack of DNA. This CDR3 region has 16 residues. CDR1 and CDR2 (germline): MNHEY, SMNVEV (reference sequence). CDR3 protein: CASSLSQGLRHNEQFF.

V is TRBV6-5 and J is TRBJ2-7; TCRdb's D call, TRBD1, is unchecked because there is no DNA. The CDR3 consists of 16 residues. Germline V gene lookup returns CDR1 MNHEY and CDR2 SVGAGI. CDR3 residues: CASSYSTPTGPYEQYF.

CDR3 protein: CASSATGTANYGYTF. This sequence joins TRBV9 and TRBJ1-2; the TRBD1 assignment by TCRdb is unverifiable without DNA. The CDR3 extends over 15 amino acids. The germline V gene encodes CDR1 SGDLS and CDR2 YYNGEE.

The J gene is TRBJ2-3, the V gene TRBV6-6. Germline V gives CDR1 MNHNY, CDR2 SVGAGI (reference sequence). The length of the CDR3 is 13 residues. The CDR3 region is CASIRGLTDTQYF.

The chain has TRBV28 and TRBJ1-5. Germline CDR1 reads MDHEN; CDR2 reads SYDVKM. The CDR3 consists of 14 residues. Here the CDR3 reads CASRAQYSNQPQHF.

The rearrangement joins TRBV4-1 to TRBJ2-1; TCRdb selects TRBD1, and the lack of DNA leaves this call unchecked. The CDR3 runs to 16 residues. Germline V CDR1 and CDR2: MGHRA, YSYEKL. The CDR3 spells CASSQARTEPNNEQFF.

The chain employs TRBV6-5 and TRBJ2-7; TCRdb designates TRBD2, a call that cannot be tested without DNA. Germline V CDR1 and CDR2: MNHEY, SVGAGI. The CDR3 totals 15 residues. CDR3 sequence reads: CASSPTSGSLMGQYF.

This chain links TRBV5-1 with TRBJ2-7. This CDR3 contains 16 residues. Germline V gene sequence: CDR1 SGHRS, CDR2 YFSETQ. The CDR3 here is CASSLGVSGGSYEQYF.

V gene TRBV7-9 combines with J gene TRBJ2-5. There are 15 residues in the CDR3. Looked up from germline, CDR1 is SEHNR and CDR2 is FQNEAQ (reference sequence). CDR3 amino acids: CASSLAKIDLETQYF.

The gene calls are TRBV24-1 and TRBJ1-2; TCRdb designates TRBD1, a call that cannot be tested without DNA. The CDR3 covers 18 residues. Germline CDR1 reads KGHDR; CDR2 reads SFDVKD. CDR3 loop: CATSDFRVGPGANYGYTF.

V is TRBV6-6 and J is TRBJ2-7; absent DNA, TCRdb's TRBD2 call cannot be checked. The length of the CDR3 is 18 residues. CDR1 is MNHNY and CDR2 is SVGAGI in the germline V gene (reference sequence). CDR3 residues: CASSYYFLERTSVYEQYF.

This rearrangement joins TRBV4-3 to TRBJ2-4; TCRdb designates TRBD1, a call that cannot be tested without DNA. Germline lookup yields CDR1 LGHNA and CDR2 YSLEER. The CDR3 runs 15 residues. The CDR3 loop is CASSQDWGPKNIQYF.